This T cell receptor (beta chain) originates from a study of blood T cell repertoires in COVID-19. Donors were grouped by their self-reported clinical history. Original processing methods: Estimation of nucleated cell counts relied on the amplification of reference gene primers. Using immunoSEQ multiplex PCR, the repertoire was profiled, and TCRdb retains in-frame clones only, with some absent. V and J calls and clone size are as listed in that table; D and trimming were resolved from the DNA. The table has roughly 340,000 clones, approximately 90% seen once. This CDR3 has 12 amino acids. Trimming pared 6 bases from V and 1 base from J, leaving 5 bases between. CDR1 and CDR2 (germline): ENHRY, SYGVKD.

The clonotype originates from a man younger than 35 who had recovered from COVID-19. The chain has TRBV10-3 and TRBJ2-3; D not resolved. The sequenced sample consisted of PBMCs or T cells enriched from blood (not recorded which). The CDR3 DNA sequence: TGTGCCATCAGGGGCGGCACAGATACGCAGTATTTT. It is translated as CAIRGGTDTQYF.